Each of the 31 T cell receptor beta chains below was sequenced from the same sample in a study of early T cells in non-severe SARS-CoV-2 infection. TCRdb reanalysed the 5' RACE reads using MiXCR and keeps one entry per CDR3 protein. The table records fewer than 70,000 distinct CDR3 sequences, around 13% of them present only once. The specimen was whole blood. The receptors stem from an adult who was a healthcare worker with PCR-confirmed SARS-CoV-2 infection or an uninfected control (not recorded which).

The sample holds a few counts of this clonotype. The CDR3 DNA reads as TGTGCCAGCAGCTTGGAGTACGAGCAGTTCTTC. Translation: CASSLEYEQFF. The chain couples TRBV11-2 to TRBJ2-1; D remains ambiguous. From germline, CDR1 is SGHAT and CDR2 FQNNGV. The V end was cut by 3 bases, the J end by 10 bases, with 7 bases between. The CDR3 totals 11 residues.

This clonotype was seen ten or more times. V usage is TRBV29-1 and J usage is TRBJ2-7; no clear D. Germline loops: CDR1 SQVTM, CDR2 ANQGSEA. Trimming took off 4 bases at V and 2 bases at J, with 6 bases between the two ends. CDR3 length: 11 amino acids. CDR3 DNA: TGCAGCGTTGCCAGTACCTACGAGCAGTACTTC. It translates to CSVASTYEQYF.

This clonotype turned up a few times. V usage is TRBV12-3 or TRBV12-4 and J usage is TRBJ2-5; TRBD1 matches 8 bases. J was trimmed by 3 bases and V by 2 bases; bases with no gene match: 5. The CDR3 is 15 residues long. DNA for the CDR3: TGTGCCAGCAGTTTATTGGACAGGGAGGAAGAGACCCAGTACTTC. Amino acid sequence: CASSLLDREEETQYF.

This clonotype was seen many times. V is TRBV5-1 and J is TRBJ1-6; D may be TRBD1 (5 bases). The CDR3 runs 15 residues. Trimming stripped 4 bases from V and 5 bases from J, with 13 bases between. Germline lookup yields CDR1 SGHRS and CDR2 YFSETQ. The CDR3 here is CASSPGDENNSPLHF. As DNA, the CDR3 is TGCGCCAGCAGCCCTGGGGACGAAAATAATTCACCCCTCCACTTT. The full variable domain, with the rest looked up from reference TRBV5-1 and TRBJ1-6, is KAGVTQTPRYLIKTRGQQVTLSCSPISGHRSVSWYQQTPGQGLQFLFEYFSETQRNKGNFPGRFSGRQFSNSRSEMNVSTLELGDSALYLCASSPGDENNSPLHFGNGTRLTVT.

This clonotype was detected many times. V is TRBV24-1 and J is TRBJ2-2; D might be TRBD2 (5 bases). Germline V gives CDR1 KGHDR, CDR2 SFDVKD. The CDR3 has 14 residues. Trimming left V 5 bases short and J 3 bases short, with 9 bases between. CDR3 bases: TGTGCCACCAGTGCGCAGCGGTACACCGGGGAGCTGTTTTTT. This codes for CATSAQRYTGELFF.

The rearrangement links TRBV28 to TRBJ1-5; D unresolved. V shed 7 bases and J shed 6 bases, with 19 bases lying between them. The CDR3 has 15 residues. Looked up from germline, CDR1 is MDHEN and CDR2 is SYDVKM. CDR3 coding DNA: TGTGCCAGCACCCCGTCAGCCGCAATCGCTCAGCCCCAGCATTTT. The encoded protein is CASTPSAAIAQPQHF. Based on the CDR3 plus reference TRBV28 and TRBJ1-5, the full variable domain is DVKVTQSSRYLVKRTGEKVFLECVQDMDHENMFWYRQDPGLGLRLIYFSYDVKMKEKGDIPEGYSVSREKKERFSLILESASTNQTSMYLCASTPSAAIAQPQHFGDGTRLSIL.

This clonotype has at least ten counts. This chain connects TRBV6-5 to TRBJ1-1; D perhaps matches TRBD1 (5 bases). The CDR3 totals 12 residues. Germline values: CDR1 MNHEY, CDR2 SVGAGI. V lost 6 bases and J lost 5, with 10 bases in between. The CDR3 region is CASSVGGTEAFF. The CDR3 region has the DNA TGTGCCAGCAGCGTGGGGGGAACTGAAGCTTTCTTT.

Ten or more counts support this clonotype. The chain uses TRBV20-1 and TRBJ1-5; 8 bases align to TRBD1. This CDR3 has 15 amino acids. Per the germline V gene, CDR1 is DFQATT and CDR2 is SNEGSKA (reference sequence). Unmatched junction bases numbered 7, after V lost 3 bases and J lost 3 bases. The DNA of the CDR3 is TGCAGTGCTAGTGAATCGACAGGGGCCAATCAGCCCCAGCATTTT. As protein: CSASESTGANQPQHF.

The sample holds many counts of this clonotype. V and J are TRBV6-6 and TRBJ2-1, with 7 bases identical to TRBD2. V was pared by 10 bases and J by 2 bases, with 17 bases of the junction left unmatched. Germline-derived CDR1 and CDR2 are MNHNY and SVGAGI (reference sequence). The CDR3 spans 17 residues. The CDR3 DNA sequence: TGTGCCACCGCGAAAGGTTGGGCGGGAGCCCCCTACAATGAGCAGTTCTTC. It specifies CATAKGWAGAPYNEQFF.

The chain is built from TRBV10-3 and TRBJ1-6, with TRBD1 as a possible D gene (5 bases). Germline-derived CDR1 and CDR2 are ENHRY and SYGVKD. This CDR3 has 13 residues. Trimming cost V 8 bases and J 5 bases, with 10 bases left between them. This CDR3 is CAISQGNNSPLHF. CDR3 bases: TGTGCCATCTCTCAGGGAAATAATTCACCCCTCCACTTT.

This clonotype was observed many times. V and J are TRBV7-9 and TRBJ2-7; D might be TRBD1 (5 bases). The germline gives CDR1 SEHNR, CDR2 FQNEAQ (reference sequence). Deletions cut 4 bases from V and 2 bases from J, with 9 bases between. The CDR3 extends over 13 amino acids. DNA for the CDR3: TGTGCCAGCAGCTCCACAGGTACCTACGAGCAGTACTTC. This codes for CASSSTGTYEQYF.

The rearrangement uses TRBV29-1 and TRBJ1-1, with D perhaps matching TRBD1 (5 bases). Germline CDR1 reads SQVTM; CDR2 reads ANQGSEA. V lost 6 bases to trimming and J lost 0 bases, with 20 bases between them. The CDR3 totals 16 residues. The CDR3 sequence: CSVYSPGQGMNTEAFF. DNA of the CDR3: TGCAGCGTGTACAGCCCTGGGCAGGGCATGAACACTGAAGCTTTCTTT. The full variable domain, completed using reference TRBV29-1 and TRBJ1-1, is SAVISQKPSRDICQRGTSLTIQCQVDSQVTMMFWYRQQPGQSLTLIATANQGSEATYESGFVIDKFPISRPNLTFSTLTVSNMSPEDSSIYLCSVYSPGQGMNTEAFFGQGTRLTVV.

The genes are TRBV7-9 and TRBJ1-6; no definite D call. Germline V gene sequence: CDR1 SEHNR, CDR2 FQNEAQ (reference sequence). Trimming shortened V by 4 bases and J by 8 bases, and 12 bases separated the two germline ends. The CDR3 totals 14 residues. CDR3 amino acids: CASSSFLGDSPLHF. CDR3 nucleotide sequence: TGTGCCAGCAGCTCTTTTTTGGGCGATTCACCCCTCCACTTT.

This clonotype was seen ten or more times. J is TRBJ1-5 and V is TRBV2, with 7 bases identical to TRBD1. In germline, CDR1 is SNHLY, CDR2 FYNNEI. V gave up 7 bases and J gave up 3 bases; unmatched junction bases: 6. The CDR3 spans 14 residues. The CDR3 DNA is TGTGCCAGCACCAAGGGGACAGCCAATCAGCCCCAGCATTTT. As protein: CASTKGTANQPQHF.

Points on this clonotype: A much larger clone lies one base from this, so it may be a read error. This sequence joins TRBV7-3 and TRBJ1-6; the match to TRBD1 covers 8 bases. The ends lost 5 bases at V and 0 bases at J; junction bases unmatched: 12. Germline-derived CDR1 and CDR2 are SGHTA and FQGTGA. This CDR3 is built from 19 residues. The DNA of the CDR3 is TGTGCCAGCAGCCGCGTCCGACAGGGGAAGAGCTCCTATAATTCACCCCTCCACTTT. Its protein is CASSRVRQGKSSYNSPLHF.

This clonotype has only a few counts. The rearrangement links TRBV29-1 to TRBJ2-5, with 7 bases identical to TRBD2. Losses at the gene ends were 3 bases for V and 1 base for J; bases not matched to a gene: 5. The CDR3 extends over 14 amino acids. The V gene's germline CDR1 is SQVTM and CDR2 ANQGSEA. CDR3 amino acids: CSVEGGSLQETQYF. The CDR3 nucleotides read TGCAGCGTTGAGGGCGGGAGCCTCCAAGAGACCCAGTACTTC.

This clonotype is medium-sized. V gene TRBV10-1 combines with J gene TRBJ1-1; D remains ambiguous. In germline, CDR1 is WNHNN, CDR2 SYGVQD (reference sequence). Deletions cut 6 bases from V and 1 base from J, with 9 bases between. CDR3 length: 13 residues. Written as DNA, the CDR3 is TGCGCCAGCAGCGTGGGGTGGAACACTGAAGCTTTCTTT. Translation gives CASSVGWNTEAFF.

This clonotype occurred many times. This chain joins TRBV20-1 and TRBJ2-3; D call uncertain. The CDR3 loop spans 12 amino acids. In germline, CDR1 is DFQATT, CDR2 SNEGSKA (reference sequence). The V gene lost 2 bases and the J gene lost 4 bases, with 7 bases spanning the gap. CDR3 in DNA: TGCAGTGCTAGACTATTCGCAGATACGCAGTATTTT. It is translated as CSARLFADTQYF.

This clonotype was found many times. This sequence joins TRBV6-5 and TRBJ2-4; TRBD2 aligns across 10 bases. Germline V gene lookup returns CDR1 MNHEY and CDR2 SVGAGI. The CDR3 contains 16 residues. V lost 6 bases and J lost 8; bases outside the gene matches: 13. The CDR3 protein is CASSSGTSARKDIQYF. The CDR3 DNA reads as TGTGCCAGCAGCTCCGGGACTAGCGCCCGAAAGGACATTCAGTACTTC.

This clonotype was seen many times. CDR3 sequence (DNA): TGTGCCAGCAGGGGCTACAGGGTGGGCTACAATGAGCAGTTCTTC. It is translated as CASRGYRVGYNEQFF. V is TRBV2 and J is TRBJ2-1, with D possibly matching TRBD1 (6 bases). V lost 6 bases, J lost 3 bases, and 15 bases lay in between. Germline V gives CDR1 SNHLY, CDR2 FYNNEI. The CDR3 contains 15 residues. Based on the CDR3 plus reference TRBV2 and TRBJ2-1, the full variable domain is EPEVTQTPSHQVTQMGQEVILRCVPISNHLYFYWYRQILGQKVEFLVSFYNNEISEKSEIFDDQFSVERPDGSNFTLKIRSTKLEDSAMYFCASRGYRVGYNEQFFGPGTRLTVL.

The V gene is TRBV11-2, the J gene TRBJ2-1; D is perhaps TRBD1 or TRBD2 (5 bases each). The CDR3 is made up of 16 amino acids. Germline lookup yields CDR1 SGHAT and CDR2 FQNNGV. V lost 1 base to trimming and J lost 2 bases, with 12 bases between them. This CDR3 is CASSLAGTVTYNEQFF. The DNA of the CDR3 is TGTGCCAGCAGCTTAGCGGGGACGGTAACCTACAATGAGCAGTTCTTC.

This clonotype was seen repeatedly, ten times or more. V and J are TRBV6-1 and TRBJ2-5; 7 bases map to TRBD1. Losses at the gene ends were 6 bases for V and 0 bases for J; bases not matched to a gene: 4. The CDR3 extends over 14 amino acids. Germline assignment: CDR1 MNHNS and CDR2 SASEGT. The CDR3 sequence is CASRTGQNQETQYF. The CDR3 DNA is TGTGCCAGCAGAACGGGACAGAACCAAGAGACCCAGTACTTC.

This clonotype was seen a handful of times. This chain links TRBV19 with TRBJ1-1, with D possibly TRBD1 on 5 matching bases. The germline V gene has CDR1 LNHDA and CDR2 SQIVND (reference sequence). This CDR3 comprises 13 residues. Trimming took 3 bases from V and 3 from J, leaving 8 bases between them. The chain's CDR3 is CASSIRDDTEAFF. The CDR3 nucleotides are TGTGCCAGTAGTATTCGGGACGACACTGAAGCTTTCTTT. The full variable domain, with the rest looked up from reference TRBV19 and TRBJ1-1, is DGGITQSPKYLFRKEGQNVTLSCEQNLNHDAMYWYRQDPGQGLRLIYYSQIVNDFQKGDIAEGYSVSREKKESFPLTVTSAQKNPTAFYLCASSIRDDTEAFFGQGTRLTVV.

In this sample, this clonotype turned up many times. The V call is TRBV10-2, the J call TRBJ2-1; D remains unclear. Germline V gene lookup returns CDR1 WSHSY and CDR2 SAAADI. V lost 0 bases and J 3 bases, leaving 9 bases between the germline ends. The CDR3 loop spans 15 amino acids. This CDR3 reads CASSESRILYNEQFF. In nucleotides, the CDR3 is TGCGCCAGCAGTGAGTCCCGTATCCTCTACAATGAGCAGTTCTTC.

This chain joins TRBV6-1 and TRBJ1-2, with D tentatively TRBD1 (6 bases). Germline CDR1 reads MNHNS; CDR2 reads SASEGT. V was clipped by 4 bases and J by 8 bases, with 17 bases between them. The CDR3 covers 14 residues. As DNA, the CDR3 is TGTGCCAGCAGTGCGGACAGCGGCGGTCCGGGCTACACCTTC. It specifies CASSADSGGPGYTF.

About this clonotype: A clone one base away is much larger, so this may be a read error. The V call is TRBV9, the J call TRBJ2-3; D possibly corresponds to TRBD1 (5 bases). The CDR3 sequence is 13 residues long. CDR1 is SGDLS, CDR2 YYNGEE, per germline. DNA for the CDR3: TGTGTCAGCAGCTCCCAGGGCTTAGATACGCAGTATTTT. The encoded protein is CVSSSQGLDTQYF.

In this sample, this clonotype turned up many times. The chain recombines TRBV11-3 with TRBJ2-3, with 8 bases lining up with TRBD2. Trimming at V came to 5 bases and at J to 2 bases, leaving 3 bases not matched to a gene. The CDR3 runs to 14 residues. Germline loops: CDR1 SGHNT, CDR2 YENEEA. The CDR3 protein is CASSQRGLTDTQYF. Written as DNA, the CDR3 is TGTGCCAGCAGCCAGCGGGGGCTCACAGATACGCAGTATTTT. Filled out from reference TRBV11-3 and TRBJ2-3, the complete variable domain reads EAGVVQSPRYKIIEKKQPVAFWCNPISGHNTLYWYLQNLGQGPELLIRYENEEAVDDSQLPKDRFSAERLKGVDSTLKIQPAELGDSAVYLCASSQRGLTDTQYFGPGTRLTVL.

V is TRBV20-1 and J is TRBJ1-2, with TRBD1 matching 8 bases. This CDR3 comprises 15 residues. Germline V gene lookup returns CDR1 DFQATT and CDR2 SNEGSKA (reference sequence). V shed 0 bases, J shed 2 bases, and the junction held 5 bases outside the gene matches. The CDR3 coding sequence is TGCAGTGCTAGAGATCTTCGGACAGGGAACTATGGCTACACCTTC. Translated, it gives CSARDLRTGNYGYTF.

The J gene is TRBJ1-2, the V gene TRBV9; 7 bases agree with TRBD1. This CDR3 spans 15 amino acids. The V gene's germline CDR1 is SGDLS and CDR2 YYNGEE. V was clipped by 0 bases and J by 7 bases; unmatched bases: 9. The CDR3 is CASSVGGGRAGGYTF. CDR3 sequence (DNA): TGTGCCAGCAGCGTAGGAGGGGGCAGAGCAGGTGGCTACACCTTC.

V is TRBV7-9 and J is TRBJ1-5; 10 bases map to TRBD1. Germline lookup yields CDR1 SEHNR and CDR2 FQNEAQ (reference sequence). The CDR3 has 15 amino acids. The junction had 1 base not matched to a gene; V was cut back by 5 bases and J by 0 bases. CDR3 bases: TGTGCCAGCAGCCGACAGGGGGCTAGCAATCAGCCCCAGCATTTT. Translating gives CASSRQGASNQPQHF. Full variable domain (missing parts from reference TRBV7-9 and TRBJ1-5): DTGVSQNPRHKITKRGQNVTFRCDPISEHNRLYWYRQTLGQGPEFLTYFQNEAQLEKSRLLSDRFSAERPKGSFSTLEIQRTEQGDSAMYLCASSRQGASNQPQHFGDGTRLSIL.

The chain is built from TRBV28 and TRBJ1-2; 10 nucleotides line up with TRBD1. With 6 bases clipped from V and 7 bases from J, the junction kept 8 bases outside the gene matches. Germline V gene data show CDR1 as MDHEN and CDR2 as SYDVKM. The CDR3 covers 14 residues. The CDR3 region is CASSLTGGAFGYTF. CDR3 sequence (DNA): TGTGCCAGCAGCCTGACAGGGGGCGCGTTTGGCTACACCTTC.